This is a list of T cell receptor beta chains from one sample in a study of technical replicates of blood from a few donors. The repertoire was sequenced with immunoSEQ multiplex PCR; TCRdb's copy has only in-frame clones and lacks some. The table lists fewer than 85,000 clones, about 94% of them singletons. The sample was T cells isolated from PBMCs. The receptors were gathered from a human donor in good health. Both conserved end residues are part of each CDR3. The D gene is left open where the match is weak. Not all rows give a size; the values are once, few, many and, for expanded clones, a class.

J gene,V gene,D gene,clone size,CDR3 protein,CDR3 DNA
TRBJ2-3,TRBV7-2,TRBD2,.,CASSTRTSGRVDTQYF,TGTGCCAGCAGCACCCGGACTAGCGGGAGAGTGGATACGCAGTATTTT
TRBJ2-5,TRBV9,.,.,CASSVGHGERETQYF,TGTGCCAGCAGCGTAGGACATGGGGAGCGGGAGACCCAGTACTTC
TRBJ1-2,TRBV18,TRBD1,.,CASSPDMIGDRVGGYGYTF,TGTGCCAGCTCACCAGATATGATCGGGGACAGGGTCGGAGGGTATGGCTACACCTTC
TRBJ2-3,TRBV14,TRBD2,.,CASSQETGGPSDTQYF,TGTGCCAGCAGCCAAGAGACGGGGGGGCCTTCAGATACGCAGTATTTT
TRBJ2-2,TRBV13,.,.,CASSIRETGELFF,TGTGCCAGCAGCATCCGGGAGACCGGGGAGCTGTTTTTT
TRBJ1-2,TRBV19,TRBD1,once,CASIPRQGAYGYTF,TGTGCCAGTATTCCGAGACAGGGAGCCTATGGCTACACCTTC
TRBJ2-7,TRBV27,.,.,CASSLSGSSSYEQYF,TGTGCCAGCAGTTTGAGCGGCTCCAGCTCCTACGAGCAGTACTTC
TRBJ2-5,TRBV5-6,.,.,CASSLPLRQGGWAETQYF,TGTGCCAGCAGCCTACCCCTTAGGCAGGGAGGTTGGGCGGAGACCCAGTACTTC
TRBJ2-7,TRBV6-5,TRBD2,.,CASSFAGDLYEQYF,TGTGCCAGCAGTTTCGCGGGGGACCTCTACGAGCAGTACTTC
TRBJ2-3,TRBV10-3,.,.,CAISEGETDTQYF,TGTGCCATCAGTGAGGGAGAGACAGATACGCAGTATTTT
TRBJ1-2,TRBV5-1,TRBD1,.,CASSLGTGYGYTF,TGCGCCAGCAGCTTAGGGACAGGGTATGGCTACACCTTC
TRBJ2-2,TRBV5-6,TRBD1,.,CASSRRTGSAGELFF,TGTGCCAGCAGCCGAAGGACAGGGTCGGCCGGGGAGCTGTTTTTT
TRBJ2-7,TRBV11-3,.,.,CASSIPGYEQYF,TGTGCCAGCAGCATCCCAGGGTACGAGCAGTACTTC
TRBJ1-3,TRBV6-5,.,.,CASSYGGMGNTIYF,TGTGCCAGCAGTTACGGCGGGATGGGAAACACCATATATTTT
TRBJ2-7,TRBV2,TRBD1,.,CASRPTRTGFPYEQYF,TGTGCCAGCAGGCCGACCCGGACAGGGTTTCCCTACGAGCAGTACTTC
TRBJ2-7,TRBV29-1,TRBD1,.,CSFRDSSSYEQYF,TGCAGCTTCCGGGACAGCAGCTCCTACGAGCAGTACTTC
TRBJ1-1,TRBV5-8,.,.,CASRKGQMNTEAFF,TGTGCCAGCAGAAAGGGACAAATGAACACTGAAGCTTTCTTT
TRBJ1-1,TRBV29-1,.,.,CSGTRDRNTEAFF,TGCAGCGGAACCCGGGATCGGAACACTGAAGCTTTCTTT
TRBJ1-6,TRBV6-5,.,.,CASSFSSRLGSPLHF,TGTGCCAGCAGTTTTTCAAGCAGGCTGGGTTCACCCCTCCACTTT
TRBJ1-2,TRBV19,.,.,CASSIVRLRANGYTF,TGTGCCAGTAGTATCGTCCGACTGCGAGCGAATGGCTACACCTTC
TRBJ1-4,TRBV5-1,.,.,CASSPSGSNEKLFF,TGCGCCAGCAGCCCGTCGGGGTCTAATGAAAAACTGTTTTTT
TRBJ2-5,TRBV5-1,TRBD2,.,CASSLEGTSGFQETQYF,TGCGCCAGCAGCTTGGAGGGGACTAGCGGTTTCCAAGAGACCCAGTACTTC
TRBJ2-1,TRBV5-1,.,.,CASSFGQKPNNEQFF,TGCGCCAGCAGCTTTGGACAGAAGCCCAACAATGAGCAGTTCTTC
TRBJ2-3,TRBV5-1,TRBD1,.,CASSWGTGTDTQYF,TGCGCCAGCAGCTGGGGGACAGGCACAGATACGCAGTATTTT
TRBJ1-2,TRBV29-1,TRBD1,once,CSAQGAVRGYTF,TGCAGCGCACAGGGGGCGGTGAGGGGCTACACCTTC
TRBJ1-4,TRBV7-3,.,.,CASSLYHREGEKLFF,TGTGCCAGCAGCTTATATCACAGGGAAGGTGAAAAACTGTTTTTT
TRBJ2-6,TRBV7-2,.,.,CASSKLVGKANVLTF,TGTGCCAGCAGCAAGTTGGTCGGGAAGGCCAACGTCCTGACTTTC
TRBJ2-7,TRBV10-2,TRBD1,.,CASRANTQFPGQGLYEQYF,TGCGCCAGCCGGGCCAATACCCAATTTCCGGGACAGGGACTTTACGAGCAGTACTTC
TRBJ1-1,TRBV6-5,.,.,CASSYILSGTEAFF,TGTGCCAGCAGTTACATCCTGTCGGGCACTGAAGCTTTCTTT
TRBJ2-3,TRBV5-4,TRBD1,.,CASSLGGPGTDTQYF,TGTGCCAGCAGCTTAGGGGGCCCGGGCACAGATACGCAGTATTTT
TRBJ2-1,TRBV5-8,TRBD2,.,CASRLLANEQFF,TGTGCCAGCAGATTACTAGCGAATGAGCAGTTCTTC